The source of this TCR beta chain is a study of blood T cell repertoires in COVID-19 (dated by TCRdb to 2018 to 2021). As for the study more broadly: Samples covering the acute and convalescent phases of COVID-19 were provided by collaborators in the United States, Italy and Spain. The sample metadata nearly always contained a de-identified subject ID, COVID-19 status, age in years and sex. A freely available public database, intended as a resource for researchers studying the immune response to SARS-CoV-2, is where the repertoires were released. Deeply sampled blood TCRbeta repertoires from subjects exposed to, actively infected with, or recovered from COVID-19 were included in the dataset. Where available, HLA class I and class II types were obtained from metadata supplied by the sample provider rather than from assay-based typing. The samples were drawn from two sources: the first 160 participants of the ongoing ImmuneRACE study, and over 950 subjects contributed by 6 global collaborators. The prospective study material was composed of cDNA or gDNA derived from T cells, B-cell-depleted T cells, or PBMCs. What the research found in general, with its limitations: How much clinical and demographic metadata was included differed by source and by participant, and the metadata was provided uncurated.

The junction shows trimming of 0 bases on V and 0 bases on J, plus 12 bases between the germline ends. The germline V gene supplies CDR1 SGHDT and CDR2 YYEEEE. From cysteine to phenylalanine, the CDR3 is 16 amino acids long. Only the CDR3 portion is preserved as DNA: 48 bases, with reading frame beginning at the first base. A word on this clone: Its antigen is still unknown. No base quality values were provided; no much bigger clone lies one nucleotide off.

TCRbeta CDR3 regions were amplified from genomic DNA by means of the immunoSEQ Assay, a bias-controlled multiplex PCR. On the study's bioinformatics: The number of nucleated cells in each sample was estimated from the amplification of reference gene primers within the assay. Sequence reads were collapsed and filtered to measure the absolute abundance of every unique TCRbeta CDR3 rearrangement. For each sample, productive Simpson clonality was calculated as the square root of Simpson's diversity index over productive rearrangements. TCRdb provides this immuneACCESS table in a form limited to in-frame rearrangements. Some clones are lacking; in checked studies, under half of them reflect an unresolved V gene, and why the rest are absent is not known. Clonal size and the V and J genes are those of that table, whereas D and trimming came from the DNA. This sample lists about 180,000 clones; roughly nine tenths were detected once. 1.9% of the sample goes to the ten largest clones.

A second Seattle source provided samples from volunteer blood donors who had recovered from COVID-19. Whole blood was collected in K2EDTA tubes by collaborating institutions according to the institutions' own protocols. For TCRbeta analysis, collaborator samples were shipped as frozen whole blood, as isolated PBMCs, or as DNA extracted from either sample type. The clonotype comes from a man aged 18 to 30 who had recovered from COVID-19. Sample: peripheral blood. This receptor chain uses TRBV5-6 and TRBJ1-2; D gene: possibly TRBD1, on 5 matching bases. The DNA reads TGTGCCAGCAGCTTGGTCAGGGCTAGTCCTAACTATGGCTACACCTTC. This translates into CASSLVRASPNYGYTF.